One T cell receptor beta chain is described in this entry. The V and J ends lost 7 bases and 5 bases, in that order; junction bases with no gene match: 11. The CDR3 covers 14 residues. Per the germline V gene, CDR1 is SQVTM and CDR2 is ANQGSEA. This sample is part of a study of blood T cell repertoires in COVID-19. Turning to the study itself: Nucleic acid was either cDNA or gDNA, and it came from T cells, B-cell-depleted T cells, or PBMCs.

Clones were sequenced by immunoSEQ multiplex PCR, and TCRdb holds only the in-frame ones, with some missing. The repertoire consists of some 150,000 clones, with approximately 80% occurring once and the leading ten covering 4.8%. This clonotype was obtained from a human donor in a cohort sampled during active COVID-19. The V and J genes are TRBV29-1 and TRBJ2-4; 7 nucleotides agree with TRBD2. Sequencing was performed on peripheral blood. In DNA form, the CDR3 reads TGCAGCGCCGTGGGGGGTGCGGGGGAAAACATTCAGTACTTC. Protein sequence: CSAVGGAGENIQYF. The full variable domain, in which reference TRBV29-1 and TRBJ2-4 provide the parts outside the CDR3, is SAVISQKPSRDICQRGTSLTIQCQVDSQVTMMFWYRQQPGQSLTLIATANQGSEATYESGFVIDKFPISRPNLTFSTLTVSNMSPEDSSIYLCSAVGGAGENIQYFGAGTRLSVL.